Listed here is a single T cell receptor beta chain. Using its own MiXCR run on the RT-PCR reads, TCRdb lists one record per CDR3 protein. The table includes about 680,000 distinct CDR3 sequences, 14% detected once. The germline V gene encodes CDR1 LGHDT and CDR2 YNNKEL (reference sequence). The CDR3 is made up of 14 amino acids. V lost 3 bases and J lost 4, with 10 bases in between. Material: memory CD4+ T cells from blood. The chain joins TRBV3-1 to TRBJ2-1, with D hard to call. This receptor was obtained from a female donor in good health, serving as a healthy control. The CDR3 protein is CASSQASSYNEQFF. CDR3 DNA: TGTGCCAGCAGCCAGGCCTCATCGTACAATGAGCAGTTCTTC.